This T cell receptor (beta chain) was profiled in a study of blood T cell repertoires in COVID-19. V was cut by 6 bases and J by 4 bases, with 11 bases left in between. The CDR3 is 13 residues long. Germline values: CDR1 LNHDA, CDR2 SQIVND (reference sequence). This clone was recorded a few times. Within the sample, other DNA sequences also encode this same CDR3. Sequencing used immunoSEQ multiplex PCR; TCRdb keeps in-frame clones, though not all of them. The sample yields roughly 200,000 clones, roughly 85% seen once. This chain connects TRBV19 to TRBJ2-3, with D unclear. The TCR sequence derives from a man aged 55 to 69 with acute or convalescent COVID-19. Sequenced: peripheral blood. The CDR3 spells CASSLRQADTQYF. Written as DNA, the CDR3 is TGTGCCAGTAGCCTTCGACAAGCAGATACGCAGTATTTT.